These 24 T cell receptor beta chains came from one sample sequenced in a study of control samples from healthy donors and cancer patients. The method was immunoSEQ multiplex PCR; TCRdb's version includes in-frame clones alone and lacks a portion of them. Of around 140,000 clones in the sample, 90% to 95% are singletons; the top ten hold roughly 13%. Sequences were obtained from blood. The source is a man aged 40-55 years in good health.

The chain's CDR3 is CASSLRADAPVYGYTF. The CDR3 region has the DNA TGTGCCAGCAGTTTACGGGCAGACGCACCTGTTTATGGCTACACCTTC. This chain joins TRBV28 and TRBJ1-2; D is ambiguous. CDR1 is MDHEN and CDR2 is SYDVKM in the germline V gene. V was clipped by 2 bases and J by 5 bases, with 18 bases between them. The CDR3 has 16 residues.

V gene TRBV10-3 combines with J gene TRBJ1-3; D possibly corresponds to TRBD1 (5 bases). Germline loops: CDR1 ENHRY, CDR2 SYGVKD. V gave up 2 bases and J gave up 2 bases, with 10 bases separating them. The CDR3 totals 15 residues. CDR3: CAISERGRTGNTIYF. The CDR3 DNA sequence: TGTGCCATCAGTGAGCGGGGGAGAACTGGAAACACCATATATTTT.

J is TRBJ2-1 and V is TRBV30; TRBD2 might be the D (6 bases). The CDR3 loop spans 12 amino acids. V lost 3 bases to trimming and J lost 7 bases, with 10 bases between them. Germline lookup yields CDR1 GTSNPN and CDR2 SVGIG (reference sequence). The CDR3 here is CAWSRDWNEQFF. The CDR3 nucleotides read TGTGCCTGGAGCCGGGACTGGAATGAGCAGTTCTTC.

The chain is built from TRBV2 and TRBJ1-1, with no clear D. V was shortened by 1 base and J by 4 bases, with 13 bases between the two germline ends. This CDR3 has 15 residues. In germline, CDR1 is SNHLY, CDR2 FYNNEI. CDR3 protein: CASSEDSPSSTEAFF. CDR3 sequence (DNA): TGTGCCAGCAGTGAAGACAGTCCCTCGAGCACTGAAGCTTTCTTT. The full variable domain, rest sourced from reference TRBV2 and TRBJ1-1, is EPEVTQTPSHQVTQMGQEVILRCVPISNHLYFYWYRQILGQKVEFLVSFYNNEISEKSEIFDDQFSVERPDGSNFTLKIRSTKLEDSAMYFCASSEDSPSSTEAFFGQGTRLTVV.

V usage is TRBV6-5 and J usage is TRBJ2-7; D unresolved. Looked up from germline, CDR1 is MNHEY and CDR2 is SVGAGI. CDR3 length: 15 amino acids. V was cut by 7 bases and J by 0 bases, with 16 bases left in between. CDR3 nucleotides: TGTGCCAGCAACAAACAGAGGCCAAGCTCCTACGAGCAGTACTTC. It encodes CASNKQRPSSYEQYF.

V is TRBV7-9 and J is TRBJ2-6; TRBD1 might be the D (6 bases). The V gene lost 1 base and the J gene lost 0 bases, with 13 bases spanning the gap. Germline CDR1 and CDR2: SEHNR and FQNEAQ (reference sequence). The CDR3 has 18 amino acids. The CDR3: CASSLGAQGPSGANVLTF. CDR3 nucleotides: TGTGCCAGCAGCTTAGGGGCACAGGGTCCCTCTGGGGCCAACGTCCTGACTTTC.

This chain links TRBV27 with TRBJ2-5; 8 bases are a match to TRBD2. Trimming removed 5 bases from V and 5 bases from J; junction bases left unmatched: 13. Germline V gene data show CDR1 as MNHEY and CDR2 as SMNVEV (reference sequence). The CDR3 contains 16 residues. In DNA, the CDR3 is TGTGCCAGCAGTCTCTTAGGGAGCGGGAGTCCGGAGACCCAGTACTTC. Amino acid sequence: CASSLLGSGSPETQYF.

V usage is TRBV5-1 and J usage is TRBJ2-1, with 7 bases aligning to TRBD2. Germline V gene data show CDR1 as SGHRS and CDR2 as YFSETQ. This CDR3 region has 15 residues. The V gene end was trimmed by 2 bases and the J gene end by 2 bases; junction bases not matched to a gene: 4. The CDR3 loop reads CASSLPLAAYNEQFF. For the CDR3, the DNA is TGCGCCAGCAGCTTACCCCTAGCGGCCTACAATGAGCAGTTCTTC.

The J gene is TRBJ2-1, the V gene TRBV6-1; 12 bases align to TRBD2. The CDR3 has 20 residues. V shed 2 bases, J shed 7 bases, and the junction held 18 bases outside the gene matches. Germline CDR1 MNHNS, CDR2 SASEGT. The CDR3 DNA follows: TGTGCCAGCAGTGAAAGCGTAGTCTTGCTAGCGGGAGGGCGACGGAATGAGCAGTTCTTC. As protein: CASSESVVLLAGGRRNEQFF.

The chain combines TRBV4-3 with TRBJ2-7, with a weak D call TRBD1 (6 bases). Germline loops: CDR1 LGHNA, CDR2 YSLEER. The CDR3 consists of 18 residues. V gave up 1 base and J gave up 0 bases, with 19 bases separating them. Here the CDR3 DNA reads TGCGCCAGCAGCCAAGGATACTTAGGACAGAAGTTCTCCTACGAGCAGTACTTC. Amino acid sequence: CASSQGYLGQKFSYEQYF.

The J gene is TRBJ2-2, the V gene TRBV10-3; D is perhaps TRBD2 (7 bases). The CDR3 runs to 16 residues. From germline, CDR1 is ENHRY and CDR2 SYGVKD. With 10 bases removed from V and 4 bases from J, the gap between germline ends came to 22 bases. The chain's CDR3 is CASWRGRGIGTGELFF. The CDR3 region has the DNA TGTGCCAGCTGGAGGGGGAGGGGTATTGGCACCGGGGAGCTGTTTTTT.

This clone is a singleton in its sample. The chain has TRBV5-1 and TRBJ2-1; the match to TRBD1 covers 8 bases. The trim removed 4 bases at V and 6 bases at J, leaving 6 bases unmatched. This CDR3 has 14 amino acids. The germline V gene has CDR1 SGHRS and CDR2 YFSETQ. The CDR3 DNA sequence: TGCGCCAGCAGCGTAGACAGGGGTGGCAATGAGCAGTTCTTC. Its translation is CASSVDRGGNEQFF.

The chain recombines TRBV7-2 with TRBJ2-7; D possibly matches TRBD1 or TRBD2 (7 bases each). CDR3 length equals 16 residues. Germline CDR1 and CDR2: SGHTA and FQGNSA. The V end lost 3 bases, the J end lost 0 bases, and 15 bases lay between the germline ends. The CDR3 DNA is TGTGCCAGCAGCTTGTCGAGCGGGACAGCCTCCTACGAGCAGTACTTC. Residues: CASSLSSGTASYEQYF.

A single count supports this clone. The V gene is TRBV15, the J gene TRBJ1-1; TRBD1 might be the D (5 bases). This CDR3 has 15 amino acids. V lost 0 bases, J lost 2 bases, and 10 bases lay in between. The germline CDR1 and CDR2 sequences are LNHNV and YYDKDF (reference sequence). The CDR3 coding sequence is TGTGCCACCAGCAGAGATTGGGGGGGAAACACTGAAGCTTTCTTT. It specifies CATSRDWGGNTEAFF.

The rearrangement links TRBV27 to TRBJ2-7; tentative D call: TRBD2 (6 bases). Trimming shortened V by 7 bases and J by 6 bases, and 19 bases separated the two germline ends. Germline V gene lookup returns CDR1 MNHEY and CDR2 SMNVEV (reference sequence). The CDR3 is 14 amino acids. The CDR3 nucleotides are TGTGCCAGCAAAAGGGTGGGAGGCCAGGGCGAGCAGTACTTC. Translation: CASKRVGGQGEQYF.

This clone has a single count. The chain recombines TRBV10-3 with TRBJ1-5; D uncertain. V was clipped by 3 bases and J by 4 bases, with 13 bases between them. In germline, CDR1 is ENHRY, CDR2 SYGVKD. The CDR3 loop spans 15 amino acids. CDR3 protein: CAISESRGNNQPQHF. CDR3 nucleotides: TGTGCCATCAGTGAATCCCGCGGGAATAATCAGCCCCAGCATTTT.

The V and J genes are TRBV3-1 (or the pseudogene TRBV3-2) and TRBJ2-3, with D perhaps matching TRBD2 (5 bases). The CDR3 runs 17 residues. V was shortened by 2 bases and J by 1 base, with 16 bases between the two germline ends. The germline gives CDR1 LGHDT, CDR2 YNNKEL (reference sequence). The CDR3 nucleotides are TGTGCCAGCAGCCAATTCGAGAGGGTCCCCCGCACAGATACGCAGTATTTT. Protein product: CASSQFERVPRTDTQYF.

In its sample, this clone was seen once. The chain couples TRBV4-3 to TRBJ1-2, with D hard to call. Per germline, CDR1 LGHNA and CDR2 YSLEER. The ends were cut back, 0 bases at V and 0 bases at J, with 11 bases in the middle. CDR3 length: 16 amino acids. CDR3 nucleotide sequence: TGCGCCAGCAGCCAAGATTCGCAGCCAACTAACTATGGCTACACCTTC. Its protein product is CASSQDSQPTNYGYTF.

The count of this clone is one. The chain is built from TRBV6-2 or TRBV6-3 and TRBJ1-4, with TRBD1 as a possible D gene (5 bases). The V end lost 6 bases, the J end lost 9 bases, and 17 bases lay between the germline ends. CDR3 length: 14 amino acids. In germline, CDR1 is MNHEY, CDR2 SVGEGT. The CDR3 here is CASRPTSGRKKLFF. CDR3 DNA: TGTGCCAGCAGACCTACCTCGGGACGTAAAAAACTGTTTTTT.

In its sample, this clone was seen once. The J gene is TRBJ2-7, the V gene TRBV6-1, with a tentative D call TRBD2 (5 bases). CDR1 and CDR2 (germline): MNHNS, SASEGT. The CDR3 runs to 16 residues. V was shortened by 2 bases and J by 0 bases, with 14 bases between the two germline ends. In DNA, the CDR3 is TGTGCCAGCAGTGAAAAGACGGGGAAAAGCTCCTACGAGCAGTACTTC. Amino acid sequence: CASSEKTGKSSYEQYF.

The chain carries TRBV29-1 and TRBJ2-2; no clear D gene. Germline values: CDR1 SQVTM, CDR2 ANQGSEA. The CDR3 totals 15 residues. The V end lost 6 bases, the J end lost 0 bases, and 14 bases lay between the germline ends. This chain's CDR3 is CSVSSRAANTGELFF. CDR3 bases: TGCAGCGTATCTTCGCGAGCTGCGAACACCGGGGAGCTGTTTTTT.

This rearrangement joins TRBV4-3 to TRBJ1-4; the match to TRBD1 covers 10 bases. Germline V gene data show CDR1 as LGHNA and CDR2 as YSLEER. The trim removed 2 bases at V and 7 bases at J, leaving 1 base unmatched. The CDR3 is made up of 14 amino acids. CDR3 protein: CASSQRTGGEKLFF. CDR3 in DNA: TGCGCCAGCAGCCAAAGGACAGGGGGTGAAAAACTGTTTTTT.

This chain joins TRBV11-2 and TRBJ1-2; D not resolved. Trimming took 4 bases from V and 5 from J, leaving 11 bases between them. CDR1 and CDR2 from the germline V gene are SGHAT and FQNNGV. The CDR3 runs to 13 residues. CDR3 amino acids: CASSSNRGYGYTF. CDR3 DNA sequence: TGTGCCAGCAGCTCCAACCGGGGTTATGGCTACACCTTC.

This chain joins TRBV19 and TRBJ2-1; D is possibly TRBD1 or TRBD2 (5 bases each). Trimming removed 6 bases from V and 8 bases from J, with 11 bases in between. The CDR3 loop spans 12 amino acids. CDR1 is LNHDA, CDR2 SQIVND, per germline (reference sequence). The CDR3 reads CASSGTSYEQFF. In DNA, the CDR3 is TGTGCCAGTAGCGGGACGAGCTATGAGCAGTTCTTC. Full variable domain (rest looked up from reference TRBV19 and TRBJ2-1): DGGITQSPKYLFRKEGQNVTLSCEQNLNHDAMYWYRQDPGQGLRLIYYSQIVNDFQKGDIAEGYSVSREKKESFPLTVTSAQKNPTAFYLCASSGTSYEQFFGPGTRLTVL.